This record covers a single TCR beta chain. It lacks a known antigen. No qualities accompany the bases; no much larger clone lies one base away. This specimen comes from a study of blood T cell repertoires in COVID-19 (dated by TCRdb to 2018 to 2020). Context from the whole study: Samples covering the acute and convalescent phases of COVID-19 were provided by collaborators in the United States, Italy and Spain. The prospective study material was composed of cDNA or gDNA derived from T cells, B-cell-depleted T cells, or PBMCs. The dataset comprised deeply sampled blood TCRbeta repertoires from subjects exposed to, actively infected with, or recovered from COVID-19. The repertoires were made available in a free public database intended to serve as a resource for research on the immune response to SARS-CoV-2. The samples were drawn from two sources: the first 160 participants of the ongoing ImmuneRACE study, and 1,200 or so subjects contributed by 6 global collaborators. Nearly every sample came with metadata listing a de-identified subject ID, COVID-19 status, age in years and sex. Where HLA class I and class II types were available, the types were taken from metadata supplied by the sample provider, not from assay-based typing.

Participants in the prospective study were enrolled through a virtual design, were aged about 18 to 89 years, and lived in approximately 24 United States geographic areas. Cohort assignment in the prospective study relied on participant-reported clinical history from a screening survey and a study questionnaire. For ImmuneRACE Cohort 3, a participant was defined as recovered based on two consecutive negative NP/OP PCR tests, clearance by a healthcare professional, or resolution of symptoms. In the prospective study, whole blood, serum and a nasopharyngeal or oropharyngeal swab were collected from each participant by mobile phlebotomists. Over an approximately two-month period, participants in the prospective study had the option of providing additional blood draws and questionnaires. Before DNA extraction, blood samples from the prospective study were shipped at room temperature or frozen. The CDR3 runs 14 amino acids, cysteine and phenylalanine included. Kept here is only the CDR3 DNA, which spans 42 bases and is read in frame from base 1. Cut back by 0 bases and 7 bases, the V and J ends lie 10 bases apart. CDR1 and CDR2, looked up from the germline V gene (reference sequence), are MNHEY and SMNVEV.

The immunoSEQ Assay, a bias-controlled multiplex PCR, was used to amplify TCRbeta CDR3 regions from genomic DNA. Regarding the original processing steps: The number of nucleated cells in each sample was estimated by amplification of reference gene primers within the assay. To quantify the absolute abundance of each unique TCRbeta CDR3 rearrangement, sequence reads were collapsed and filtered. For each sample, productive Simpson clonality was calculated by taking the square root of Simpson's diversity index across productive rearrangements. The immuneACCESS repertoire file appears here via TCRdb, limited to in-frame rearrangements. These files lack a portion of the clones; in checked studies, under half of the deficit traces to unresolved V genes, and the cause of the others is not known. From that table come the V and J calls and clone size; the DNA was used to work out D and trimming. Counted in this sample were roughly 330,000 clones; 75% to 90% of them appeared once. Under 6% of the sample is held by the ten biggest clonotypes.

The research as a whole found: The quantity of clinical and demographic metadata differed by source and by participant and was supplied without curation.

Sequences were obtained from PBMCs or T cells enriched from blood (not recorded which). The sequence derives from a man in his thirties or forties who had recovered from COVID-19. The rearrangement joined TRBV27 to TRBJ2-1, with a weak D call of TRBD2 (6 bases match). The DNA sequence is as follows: TGTGCCAGCAGTTTATCTTGGACTACGAATGAGCAGTTCTTC. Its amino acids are CASSLSWTTNEQFF.